This T cell receptor beta chain was identified during a study of technical replicates of blood from a few donors. This CDR3 is 14 amino acids long. The germline gives CDR1 SEHNR, CDR2 FQNEAQ (reference sequence). V was cut by 3 bases and J by 1 base, with 7 bases left in between. Profiled with immunoSEQ multiplex PCR; TCRdb holds only in-frame clones, not every one. This table holds some 68,000 clones, roughly 96% found once. The origin of this receptor is a human donor in good health. The sequencing sample was made of T cells isolated from PBMCs. V usage is TRBV7-9 and J usage is TRBJ1-5; the D is unclear. In nucleotides, the CDR3 is TGTGCCAGCAGCTTTTCGCAGAGCAATCAGCCCCAGCATTTT. It translates to CASSFSQSNQPQHF.